This TCR beta chain originates from a study of T-cell reconstitution after alpha-beta-depleted transplantation in children. There are a few counts of this clonotype. Germline V CDR1 and CDR2: WNHNN, SYGVQD (reference sequence). V lost 4 bases to trimming and J lost 0 bases; unmatched junction nucleotides: 3. The CDR3 sequence is 16 residues long. Preparation of the TCRbeta library involved a method that used unique molecular identifiers. MiXCR, run by TCRdb on the PCR reads, gives a single entry per CDR3 protein. The data contain about 230,000 distinct CDR3 sequences, roughly 9% of them singletons. The sample here was PBMCs from the stem cell graft donor, taken from the stem cell graft. This receptor was identified in a human donor who donated a stem cell graft to a child with acute lymphoblastic leukemia. V gene TRBV10-1 combines with J gene TRBJ2-3; 11 nucleotides agree with TRBD2. The CDR3 bases are TGCGCCAGCAGTGCAGGGACTAGCGGTAGCACAGATACGCAGTATTTT. Translation gives CASSAGTSGSTDTQYF.